The clone carrying this T cell receptor (beta chain) was counted a few times. This sample was taken from a study of blood T cells in healthy people across ages. In germline, CDR1 is LNHNV, CDR2 YYDKDF (reference sequence). Trimming took 1 base from V and 5 from J, leaving 8 bases between them. This CDR3 has 14 amino acids. PCR was performed a second time for about 7 to 12 cycles using a sample-barcoded 5' primer and a J-beta primer mix. In TCRdb, the 5' RACE reads were re-called with MiXCR into one record per CDR3 protein. The data hold around 1,000,000 distinct CDR3 sequences, with approximately 25% observed a single time. These data are also associated with another study on T cells of mothers and their children.

This chain joins TRBV15 and TRBJ2-2; D is perhaps TRBD2 (6 bases). The receptor was isolated from a girl aged 2-10 years in good health. Sequenced material: blood. For the CDR3, the DNA is TGTGCCACCAGCAGAGTTGCGGGGACCGGGGAGCTGTTTTTT. Its protein product is CATSRVAGTGELFF. The full variable domain, its missing parts supplied by reference TRBV15 and TRBJ2-2, is DAMVIQNPRYQVTQFGKPVTLSCSQTLNHNVMYWYQQKSSQAPKLLFHYYDKDFNNEADTPDNFQSRRPNTSFCFLDIRSPGLGDTAMYLCATSRVAGTGELFFGEGSRLTVL.